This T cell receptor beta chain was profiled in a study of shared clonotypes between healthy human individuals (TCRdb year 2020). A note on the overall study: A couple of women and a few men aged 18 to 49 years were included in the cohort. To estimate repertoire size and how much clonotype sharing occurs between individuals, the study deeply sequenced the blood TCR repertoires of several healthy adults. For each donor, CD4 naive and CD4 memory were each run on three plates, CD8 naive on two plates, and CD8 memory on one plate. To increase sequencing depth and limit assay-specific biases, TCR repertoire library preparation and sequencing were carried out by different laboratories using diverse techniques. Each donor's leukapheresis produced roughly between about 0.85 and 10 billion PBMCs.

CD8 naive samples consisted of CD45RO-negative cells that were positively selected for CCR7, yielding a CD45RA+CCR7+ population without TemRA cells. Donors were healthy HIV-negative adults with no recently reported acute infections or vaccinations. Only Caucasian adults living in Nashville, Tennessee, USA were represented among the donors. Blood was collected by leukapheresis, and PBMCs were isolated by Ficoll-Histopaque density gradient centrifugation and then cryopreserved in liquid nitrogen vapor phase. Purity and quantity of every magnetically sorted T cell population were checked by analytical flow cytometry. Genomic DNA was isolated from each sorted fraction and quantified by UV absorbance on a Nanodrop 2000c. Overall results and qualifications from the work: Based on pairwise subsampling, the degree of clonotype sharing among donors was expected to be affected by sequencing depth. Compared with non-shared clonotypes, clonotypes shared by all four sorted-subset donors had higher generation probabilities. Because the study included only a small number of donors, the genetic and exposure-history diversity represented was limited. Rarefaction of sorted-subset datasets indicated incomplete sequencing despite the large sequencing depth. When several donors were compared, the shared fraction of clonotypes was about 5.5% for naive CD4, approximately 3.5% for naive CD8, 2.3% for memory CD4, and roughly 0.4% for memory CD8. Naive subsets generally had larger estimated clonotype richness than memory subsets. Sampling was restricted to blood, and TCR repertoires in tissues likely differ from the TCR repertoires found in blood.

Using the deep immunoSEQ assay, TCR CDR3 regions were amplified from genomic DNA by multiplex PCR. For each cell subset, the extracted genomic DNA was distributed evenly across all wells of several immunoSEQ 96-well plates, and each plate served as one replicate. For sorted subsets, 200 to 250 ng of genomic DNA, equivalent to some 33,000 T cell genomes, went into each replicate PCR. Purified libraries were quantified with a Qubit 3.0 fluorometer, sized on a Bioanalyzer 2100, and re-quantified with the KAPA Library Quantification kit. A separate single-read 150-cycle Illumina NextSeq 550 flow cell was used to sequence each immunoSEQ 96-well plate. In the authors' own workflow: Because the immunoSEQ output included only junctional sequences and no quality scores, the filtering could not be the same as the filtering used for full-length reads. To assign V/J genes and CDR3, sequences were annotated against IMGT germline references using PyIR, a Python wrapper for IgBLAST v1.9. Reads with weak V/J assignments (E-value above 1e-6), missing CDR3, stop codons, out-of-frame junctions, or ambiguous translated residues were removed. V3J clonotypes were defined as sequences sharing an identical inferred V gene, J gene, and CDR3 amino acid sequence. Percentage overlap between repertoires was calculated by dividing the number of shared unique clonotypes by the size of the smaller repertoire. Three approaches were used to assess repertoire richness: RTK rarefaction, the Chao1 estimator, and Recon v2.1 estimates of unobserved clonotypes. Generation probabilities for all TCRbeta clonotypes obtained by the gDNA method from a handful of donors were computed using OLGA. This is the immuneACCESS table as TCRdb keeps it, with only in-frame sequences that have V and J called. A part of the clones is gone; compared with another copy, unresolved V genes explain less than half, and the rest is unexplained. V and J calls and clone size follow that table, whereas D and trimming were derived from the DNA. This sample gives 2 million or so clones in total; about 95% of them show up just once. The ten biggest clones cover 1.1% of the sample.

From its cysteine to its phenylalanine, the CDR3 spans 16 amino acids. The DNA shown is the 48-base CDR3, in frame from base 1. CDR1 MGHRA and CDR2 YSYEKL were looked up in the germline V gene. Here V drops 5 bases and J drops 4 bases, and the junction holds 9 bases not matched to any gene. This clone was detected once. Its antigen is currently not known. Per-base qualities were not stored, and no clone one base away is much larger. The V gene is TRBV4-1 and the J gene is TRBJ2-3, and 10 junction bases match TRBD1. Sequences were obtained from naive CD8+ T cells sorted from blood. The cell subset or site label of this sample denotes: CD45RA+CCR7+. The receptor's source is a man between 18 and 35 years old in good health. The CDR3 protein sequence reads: CASSLMGTGEADTQYF. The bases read TGCGCCAGCAGCTTAATGGGGACAGGGGAGGCAGATACGCAGTATTTT.